These T cell receptor beta chains were read from a single sample in a study of cytomegalovirus exposure and HLA in healthy donors. Assay: immunoSEQ multiplex PCR; the TCRdb copy retains only in-frame clones and omits some. The top ten hold 1.5% to 2% of the sample, which has some 160,000 clones, 65% to 80% seen once. Material: PBMCs. These receptors came from a middle-aged woman in good health and CMV-seronegative. CDR3s include the opening cysteine and the closing phenylalanine or tryptophan. Each record gives: D gene, V gene, clone size, CDR3 length, J gene, CDR3 DNA, CDR3 protein. The D gene is left open where the match is weak. For some rows the clone size is stated as once, few or many, or as a class when expanded; others skip it.

D gene: TRBD2; V gene: TRBV5-6; clone size: .; CDR3 length: 14; J gene: TRBJ2-7; CDR3 DNA: TGTGCCAGCGGCCTGGCGGGGGGGCCTTCCGAGCAGTACTTC; CDR3 protein: CASGLAGGPSEQYF
D gene: TRBD2; V gene: TRBV7-7; clone size: .; CDR3 length: 16; J gene: TRBJ2-1; CDR3 DNA: TGTGCCAGCAGTCAGAGGACTAGCGGCAATTACAATGAGCAGTTCTTC; CDR3 protein: CASSQRTSGNYNEQFF
D gene: .; V gene: TRBV7-9; clone size: few; CDR3 length: 14; J gene: TRBJ2-5; CDR3 DNA: TGTGCCAGCAGCTTAGGTCATTCCCAAGAGACCCAGTACTTC; CDR3 protein: CASSLGHSQETQYF
D gene: .; V gene: TRBV27; clone size: .; CDR3 length: 13; J gene: TRBJ2-7; CDR3 DNA: TGTGCCAGCAGCCGAGGTAGGGGGTACGAGCAGTACTTC; CDR3 protein: CASSRGRGYEQYF
D gene: .; V gene: TRBV18; clone size: .; CDR3 length: 14; J gene: TRBJ1-4; CDR3 DNA: TGTGCCAGCTCACCATACGGTGTCGGTGAAAAACTGTTTTTT; CDR3 protein: CASSPYGVGEKLFF
D gene: TRBD1; V gene: TRBV11-2; clone size: few; CDR3 length: 16; J gene: TRBJ1-2; CDR3 DNA: TGTGCCAGCAGCCTCCTTGAAGGACAGGGAGGGTATGGCTACACCTTC; CDR3 protein: CASSLLEGQGGYGYTF
D gene: .; V gene: TRBV28; clone size: .; CDR3 length: 11; J gene: TRBJ1-2; CDR3 DNA: TGTGCCAGCAGTTTCCTCTATGGCTACACCTTC; CDR3 protein: CASSFLYGYTF
D gene: .; V gene: TRBV5-4; clone size: .; CDR3 length: 14; J gene: TRBJ1-4; CDR3 DNA: TGTGCCAGCAGCCCGGAGGGCTCTAATGAAAAACTGTTTTTT; CDR3 protein: CASSPEGSNEKLFF
D gene: TRBD2; V gene: TRBV5-1; clone size: .; CDR3 length: 15; J gene: TRBJ2-3; CDR3 DNA: TGCGCCAGCAGCTTTACAACTAGCGGCACAGATACGCAGTATTTT; CDR3 protein: CASSFTTSGTDTQYF
D gene: .; V gene: TRBV18; clone size: .; CDR3 length: 14; J gene: TRBJ1-6; CDR3 DNA: TGTGCCAGCGGACAGAGCTCCTATAATTCACCCCTCCACTTT; CDR3 protein: CASGQSSYNSPLHF
D gene: TRBD2; V gene: TRBV5-1; clone size: .; CDR3 length: 13; J gene: TRBJ2-5; CDR3 DNA: TGCGCCAGCAGCCCGGGGGGGGTAGAGACCCAGTACTTC; CDR3 protein: CASSPGGVETQYF
D gene: .; V gene: TRBV19; clone size: .; CDR3 length: 15; J gene: TRBJ1-2; CDR3 DNA: TGTGCCAGTAGTGCGTCCGTGACAGCTAACTATGGCTACACCTTC; CDR3 protein: CASSASVTANYGYTF
D gene: TRBD2; V gene: TRBV14; clone size: .; CDR3 length: 15; J gene: TRBJ2-7; CDR3 DNA: TGTGCCAGCAGCCATTCACGGGACGGCGGGGGAGAGCAGTACTTC; CDR3 protein: CASSHSRDGGGEQYF
D gene: TRBD1; V gene: TRBV5-1; clone size: .; CDR3 length: 14; J gene: TRBJ1-2; CDR3 DNA: TGCGCCAGCAGCTTATCAGGGGGCAGCTATGGCTACACCTTC; CDR3 protein: CASSLSGGSYGYTF
D gene: TRBD1; V gene: TRBV27; clone size: few; CDR3 length: 12; J gene: TRBJ1-1; CDR3 DNA: TGTGCCAGCAGCGACAGGGCCAATGAAGCTTTCTTT; CDR3 protein: CASSDRANEAFF
D gene: TRBD1; V gene: TRBV27; clone size: .; CDR3 length: 15; J gene: TRBJ2-5; CDR3 DNA: TGTGCCAGCAGTTTCCGACAGGGGTCCGGAGAGACCCAGTACTTC; CDR3 protein: CASSFRQGSGETQYF
D gene: .; V gene: TRBV7-9; clone size: .; CDR3 length: 12; J gene: TRBJ2-7; CDR3 DNA: TGTTCCAGCAGCCCAACAATGGCCGAGCAGTACTTC; CDR3 protein: CSSSPTMAEQYF
D gene: .; V gene: TRBV5-1; clone size: .; CDR3 length: 14; J gene: TRBJ1-4; CDR3 DNA: TGCGCCAGCGGGTTTTCAGGGGACAATGAAAAACTGTTTTTT; CDR3 protein: CASGFSGDNEKLFF
D gene: .; V gene: TRBV6-5; clone size: few; CDR3 length: 13; J gene: TRBJ1-1; CDR3 DNA: TGTGCCAGCAGTTATACAGAGAACACTGAAGCTTTCTTT; CDR3 protein: CASSYTENTEAFF
D gene: TRBD1; V gene: TRBV2; clone size: .; CDR3 length: 13; J gene: TRBJ2-7; CDR3 DNA: TGTGCCAGCACCGGGACAGGGGGCTACGAGCAGTACTTC; CDR3 protein: CASTGTGGYEQYF
D gene: .; V gene: TRBV6-4; clone size: .; CDR3 length: 14; J gene: TRBJ2-1; CDR3 DNA: TGTGCCAGCAGTGGCACACTAGGTACCAATGAGCAGTTCTTC; CDR3 protein: CASSGTLGTNEQFF
D gene: TRBD2; V gene: TRBV28; clone size: .; CDR3 length: 13; J gene: TRBJ2-3; CDR3 DNA: TGTGCCAGCTCTATATCGGGGGGGCCAAGTTTGTATTTT; CDR3 protein: CASSISGGPSLYF
D gene: .; V gene: TRBV7-9; clone size: .; CDR3 length: 16; J gene: TRBJ1-1; CDR3 DNA: TGTGCCAGCAGCTTAGCCGTACTCGGAGGGAACACTGAAGCTTTCTTT; CDR3 protein: CASSLAVLGGNTEAFF
D gene: TRBD2; V gene: TRBV30; clone size: few; CDR3 length: 14; J gene: TRBJ2-5; CDR3 DNA: TGTGCCTGGAGGCCGGGACTAGCGGGAGAGACCCAGTACTTC; CDR3 protein: CAWRPGLAGETQYF
D gene: TRBD2; V gene: TRBV5-6; clone size: few; CDR3 length: 16; J gene: TRBJ2-1; CDR3 DNA: TGTGCCAGCAGCTTGACTAGCGGGAGGGCCGTGGGAGAGCAGTTCTTC; CDR3 protein: CASSLTSGRAVGEQFF
D gene: .; V gene: TRBV14; clone size: .; CDR3 length: 16; J gene: TRBJ2-1; CDR3 DNA: TGTGCCAGCAGCCGACTAAGGACAGCCTCCTACAATGAGCAGTTCTTC; CDR3 protein: CASSRLRTASYNEQFF
D gene: TRBD1; V gene: TRBV18; clone size: few; CDR3 length: 14; J gene: TRBJ1-2; CDR3 DNA: TGTGCCAGCTCAACATCCGGGACAGGGCCTGGCTACACCTTC; CDR3 protein: CASSTSGTGPGYTF
D gene: TRBD2; V gene: TRBV30; clone size: once; CDR3 length: 14; J gene: TRBJ2-1; CDR3 DNA: TGTGCCTGGAGCGGGGGGGCGGGCTACAATGAGCAGTTCTTC; CDR3 protein: CAWSGGAGYNEQFF
D gene: .; V gene: TRBV29-1; clone size: .; CDR3 length: 13; J gene: TRBJ2-6; CDR3 DNA: TGCAGCGCTTCCCTCTCTGGGGCCAACGTCCTGACTTTC; CDR3 protein: CSASLSGANVLTF
D gene: .; V gene: TRBV6-1; clone size: few; CDR3 length: 15; J gene: TRBJ1-1; CDR3 DNA: TGTGCCAGCAGTGAAGCGAGGTCGAACCTGTGGGAAGCTTTCTTT; CDR3 protein: CASSEARSNLWEAFF
D gene: .; V gene: TRBV4-1; clone size: .; CDR3 length: 14; J gene: TRBJ2-1; CDR3 DNA: TGCGCCAGCGGCCAAATCGGGGATCCGAATGAGCAGTTCTTC; CDR3 protein: CASGQIGDPNEQFF
D gene: TRBD2; V gene: TRBV2; clone size: .; CDR3 length: 13; J gene: TRBJ2-1; CDR3 DNA: TGTGCCAGCAGTACACGGACTAGCGTTTATCTGTTCTTC; CDR3 protein: CASSTRTSVYLFF
D gene: .; V gene: TRBV2; clone size: .; CDR3 length: 16; J gene: TRBJ2-5; CDR3 DNA: TGTGCCAGCAGTGGAACAGGATTACCGGGGGAGGGGGCCCAGTACTTC; CDR3 protein: CASSGTGLPGEGAQYF
D gene: TRBD2; V gene: TRBV19; clone size: .; CDR3 length: 14; J gene: TRBJ2-5; CDR3 DNA: TGTGCCAGTAGGGGGGGGGACTCCCTCGGGACCCAGTACTTC; CDR3 protein: CASRGGDSLGTQYF
D gene: .; V gene: TRBV4-2; clone size: few; CDR3 length: 15; J gene: TRBJ1-5; CDR3 DNA: TGTGCCAGCAGCCAAGACGGACAGTCAAATCAGCCCCAGCATTTT; CDR3 protein: CASSQDGQSNQPQHF
D gene: TRBD1; V gene: TRBV7-9; clone size: .; CDR3 length: 15; J gene: TRBJ2-5; CDR3 DNA: TGTGCCAGCAGCTCAGAGGGGGCGCGGGAAGAGACCCAGTACTTC; CDR3 protein: CASSSEGAREETQYF
D gene: .; V gene: TRBV7-8; clone size: .; CDR3 length: 14; J gene: TRBJ1-1; CDR3 DNA: TGTGCCAGCAGCCCACGGGGGGTCTTCACTGAAGCTTTCTTT; CDR3 protein: CASSPRGVFTEAFF
D gene: TRBD1; V gene: TRBV7-9; clone size: .; CDR3 length: 14; J gene: TRBJ1-1; CDR3 DNA: TGTTCCAGCAGAATCGGACAGGGTAGCACTGAAGCTTTCTTT; CDR3 protein: CSSRIGQGSTEAFF
D gene: .; V gene: TRBV6-1; clone size: few; CDR3 length: 14; J gene: TRBJ1-5; CDR3 DNA: TGTGCCAGCAGTGTGCGGGAGGGCAATCAGCCCCAGCATTTT; CDR3 protein: CASSVREGNQPQHF
D gene: .; V gene: TRBV23-1; clone size: .; CDR3 length: 14; J gene: TRBJ2-3; CDR3 DNA: TGCGCCAGCAGTCGGAGGGCAGGGACAGATACGCAGTATTTT; CDR3 protein: CASSRRAGTDTQYF
D gene: TRBD1; V gene: TRBV29-1; clone size: .; CDR3 length: 18; J gene: TRBJ2-1; CDR3 DNA: TGCAGCGTTGATAGGGGGCCAACCCTTCTACGCTCCTACAATGAGCAGTTCTTC; CDR3 protein: CSVDRGPTLLRSYNEQFF
D gene: .; V gene: TRBV10-2; clone size: .; CDR3 length: 15; J gene: TRBJ2-5; CDR3 DNA: TGCGCCAGCACAGACTGGGGCAGGGGGGAAGAGACCCAGTACTTC; CDR3 protein: CASTDWGRGEETQYF
D gene: TRBD2; V gene: TRBV10-3; clone size: once; CDR3 length: 17; J gene: TRBJ2-1; CDR3 DNA: TGTGCCATCAGTGAGTTTCTGACTAGCGGGGGAGGGAATGAGCAGTTCTTC; CDR3 protein: CAISEFLTSGGGNEQFF
D gene: .; V gene: TRBV18; clone size: .; CDR3 length: 16; J gene: TRBJ2-7; CDR3 DNA: TGTGCCAGCTCACCCAACCTTGGCGGGGCGTGGGGCGAGCAGTACTTC; CDR3 protein: CASSPNLGGAWGEQYF
D gene: .; V gene: TRBV6-5; clone size: .; CDR3 length: 14; J gene: TRBJ1-4; CDR3 DNA: TGTGCCAGCAGTTACTCCGGCGCAGGTGAAAAACTGTTTTTT; CDR3 protein: CASSYSGAGEKLFF
D gene: TRBD2; V gene: TRBV7-2; clone size: few; CDR3 length: 17; J gene: TRBJ2-1; CDR3 DNA: TGTGCCAGCAGCTTATTTGGGGTTAGCGGGGGGGCTAGTGAGCAGTTCTTC; CDR3 protein: CASSLFGVSGGASEQFF
D gene: .; V gene: TRBV4-1; clone size: many; CDR3 length: 15; J gene: TRBJ1-6; CDR3 DNA: TGCGCCAGCAGCCAAGTCGTGGACAGTGGATCACCCCTCCACTTT; CDR3 protein: CASSQVVDSGSPLHF
D gene: .; V gene: TRBV28; clone size: .; CDR3 length: 17; J gene: TRBJ1-2; CDR3 DNA: TGTGCCAGCAGTTTCGTAATGTCCCGAGACAGGTACTATGGCTACACCTTC; CDR3 protein: CASSFVMSRDRYYGYTF
D gene: TRBD1; V gene: TRBV19; clone size: .; CDR3 length: 16; J gene: TRBJ2-7; CDR3 DNA: TGTGCCAGTAGCCAACTCCCGGGACAGGGGGGCTACGAGCAGTACTTC; CDR3 protein: CASSQLPGQGGYEQYF
D gene: .; V gene: TRBV5-4; clone size: few; CDR3 length: 13; J gene: TRBJ1-2; CDR3 DNA: TGTGCCAGCAGCTCCGGAGGGAACTATGGCTACACCTTC; CDR3 protein: CASSSGGNYGYTF
D gene: .; V gene: TRBV28; clone size: .; CDR3 length: 19; J gene: TRBJ1-3; CDR3 DNA: TGTGCCAGCAGTTTATGGTTCAAGGACAGAGAGAGAGAAGGTAACACCATATATTTT; CDR3 protein: CASSLWFKDREREGNTIYF
D gene: TRBD1; V gene: TRBV6-5; clone size: .; CDR3 length: 16; J gene: TRBJ2-7; CDR3 DNA: TGTGCCAGCAGTTACTTGTCGGGACAGGCCATCTACGAGCAGTACTTC; CDR3 protein: CASSYLSGQAIYEQYF
D gene: .; V gene: TRBV5-4; clone size: .; CDR3 length: 15; J gene: TRBJ1-2; CDR3 DNA: TGTGCCAGCAGCTTGGAGGGGAAGGGTGGGTATGGCTACACCTTC; CDR3 protein: CASSLEGKGGYGYTF